This T cell receptor (beta chain) was sequenced during a study of blood T cell repertoires in COVID-19. Study-level background: Sources were T cells, B-cell-depleted T cells, or PBMCs; the material itself was cDNA or gDNA.

A COVID-19 case had been met by exposed participants during the 2 weeks before study entry. The authors' processing: Counts of nucleated cells, estimated from reference gene primer amplification, were obtained. Only in-frame clones appear in the TCRdb table, and some are missing; sequencing was by immunoSEQ multiplex PCR. Clone size and the V and J calls come from that table; the DNA yielded D and trimming. Of 350,000 to 500,000 clones in the sample, about 88% were seen once. The CDR3 is 15 residues long. Germline lookup yields CDR1 LNHDA and CDR2 SQIVND (reference sequence). Between the trimmed V and J ends, which lost 3 bases and 8 bases, there was a span of 19 bases.

The chain has TRBV19 and TRBJ1-1; D gene uncertain. The receptor comes from a woman between 18 and 30 years old who had been exposed to COVID-19. Sequencing was performed on PBMCs or T cells enriched from blood (not recorded which). CDR3 amino acids: CASSISIRAPREAFF. Written as DNA, the CDR3 is TGTGCCAGTAGTATTTCGATAAGAGCCCCCCGAGAAGCTTTCTTT.